A selection of T cell receptor beta chains follows, all from one sample in a study of post-analysis software for immune sequencing data. TCRdb reprocessed the PCR reads via MiXCR and lists one record per CDR3 protein. The table records 380,000 or so distinct CDR3 sequences, less than 40% of them present only once. The sequenced sample consisted of blood. Every receptor here comes from a girl aged 10 to 17 with multiple sclerosis. CDR3s include the opening cysteine and the closing phenylalanine or tryptophan. D genes are given only for firm matches. For some rows the clone size is stated as once, few or many, or as a class when expanded; others skip it.

d_gene: TRBD2
j_gene: TRBJ2-1
abundance: few
v_gene: TRBV7-3
CDR3aa: CASSRGPPSAGDNEQFF
CDR3nt: TGTGCCAGCAGCCGTGGCCCTCCATCAGCGGGGGACAATGAGCAGTTCTTC

d_gene: TRBD2
j_gene: TRBJ2-1
abundance: .
v_gene: TRBV4-3
CDR3aa: CASSQAVLAGGNYNEQFF
CDR3nt: TGCGCCAGCAGCCAAGCTGTCCTAGCGGGGGGGAACTACAATGAGCAGTTCTTC

d_gene: .
j_gene: TRBJ1-1
abundance: few
v_gene: TRBV3-1
CDR3aa: CASSPMVRDTEAFF
CDR3nt: TGTGCCAGCAGCCCGATGGTGAGGGACACTGAAGCTTTCTTT

d_gene: .
j_gene: TRBJ2-1
abundance: .
v_gene: TRBV2
CDR3aa: CASSEGSGNEQFF
CDR3nt: TGTGCCAGCAGTGAAGGGAGCGGCAATGAGCAGTTCTTC

d_gene: .
j_gene: TRBJ2-3
abundance: .
v_gene: TRBV12-3/TRBV12-4
CDR3aa: CASSPQVGDTQYF
CDR3nt: TGTGCCAGCAGTCCACAAGTGGGAGATACGCAGTATTTT

d_gene: .
j_gene: TRBJ1-5
abundance: few
v_gene: TRBV2
CDR3aa: CASSGSVGLGSNQPQHF
CDR3nt: TGTGCCAGCAGTGGCTCGGTGGGTCTGGGTAGCAATCAGCCCCAGCATTTT

d_gene: .
j_gene: TRBJ2-7
abundance: few
v_gene: TRBV10-3
CDR3aa: CAISDPGRGHEQYF
CDR3nt: TGTGCCATCAGTGACCCCGGCAGGGGCCACGAGCAGTACTTC

d_gene: TRBD2
j_gene: TRBJ2-1
abundance: few
v_gene: TRBV12-3/TRBV12-4
CDR3aa: CASSLLGGNEQFF
CDR3nt: TGTGCCAGCAGTTTACTGGGGGGGAATGAGCAGTTCTTC

d_gene: TRBD1
j_gene: TRBJ1-2
abundance: once
v_gene: TRBV28
CDR3aa: CASSPQPGRGGNYGYTF
CDR3nt: TGTGCCAGCAGTCCCCAACCGGGCAGGGGGGGGAACTATGGCTACACCTTC

d_gene: .
j_gene: TRBJ2-5
abundance: few
v_gene: TRBV6-2/TRBV6-3
CDR3aa: CASQGRRETQYF
CDR3nt: TGTGCCAGTCAGGGACGGAGGGAGACCCAGTACTTC

d_gene: .
j_gene: TRBJ2-1
abundance: few
v_gene: TRBV15
CDR3aa: CATSSPHEASRRPNEQFF
CDR3nt: TGTGCCACCAGCAGTCCACATGAGGCTAGCAGGAGACCCAATGAGCAGTTCTTC

d_gene: TRBD1
j_gene: TRBJ1-3
abundance: once
v_gene: TRBV6-5
CDR3aa: CASSSSGTASGSTIYF
CDR3nt: TGTGCCAGCAGTTCCTCCGGGACAGCCTCTGGAAGCACCATATATTTT

d_gene: .
j_gene: TRBJ1-1
abundance: .
v_gene: TRBV5-1
CDR3aa: CASSLEFGTEAFF
CDR3nt: TGCGCCAGCAGCTTGGAATTTGGCACTGAAGCTTTCTTT

d_gene: .
j_gene: TRBJ2-4
abundance: few
v_gene: TRBV3-1
CDR3aa: CASSQGEDTKNIQYF
CDR3nt: TGTGCCAGCAGCCAAGGGGAAGATACAAAAAACATTCAGTACTTC

d_gene: TRBD2
j_gene: TRBJ2-3
abundance: .
v_gene: TRBV7-6
CDR3aa: CASSRRDYMTDTQYF
CDR3nt: TGTGCCAGCAGCAGAAGGGACTATATGACAGATACGCAGTATTTT

d_gene: .
j_gene: TRBJ1-6
abundance: .
v_gene: TRBV5-1
CDR3aa: CASSLASRDQANSPLHF
CDR3nt: TGCGCCAGCAGCTTGGCCTCGCGAGACCAGGCGAATTCACCCCTCCACTTT

d_gene: TRBD1
j_gene: TRBJ2-6
abundance: few
v_gene: TRBV6-5
CDR3aa: CASSFLGTGGAGANVLTF
CDR3nt: TGTGCCAGCAGTTTCCTCGGGACAGGGGGCGCTGGGGCCAACGTCCTGACTTTC

d_gene: TRBD2
j_gene: TRBJ2-3
abundance: once
v_gene: TRBV20-1
CDR3aa: CSASGGENNGDTQYF
CDR3nt: TGCAGTGCTAGCGGGGGGGAGAACAACGGAGATACGCAGTATTTT

d_gene: .
j_gene: TRBJ2-1
abundance: .
v_gene: TRBV29-1
CDR3aa: CSLRSEQFF
CDR3nt: TGCAGCCTAAGAAGTGAGCAGTTCTTC

d_gene: .
j_gene: TRBJ2-1
abundance: few
v_gene: TRBV9
CDR3aa: CASSGRAQRSEQFF
CDR3nt: TGTGCCAGCAGCGGAAGGGCGCAGCGGAGTGAGCAGTTCTTC

d_gene: TRBD2
j_gene: TRBJ2-3
abundance: .
v_gene: TRBV28
CDR3aa: CASSHLRLARSTDTQYF
CDR3nt: TGTGCCAGCAGTCATTTGAGACTAGCACGTAGCACAGATACGCAGTATTTT

d_gene: TRBD1
j_gene: TRBJ1-5
abundance: few
v_gene: TRBV3-1
CDR3aa: CASSQTGQPNQPQHF
CDR3nt: TGTGCCAGCAGCCAGACGGGACAGCCCAATCAGCCCCAGCATTTT

d_gene: .
j_gene: TRBJ1-5
abundance: .
v_gene: TRBV5-6
CDR3aa: CASSAGDQPQHF
CDR3nt: TGTGCCAGCAGCGCAGGGGATCAGCCCCAGCATTTT

d_gene: .
j_gene: TRBJ2-3
abundance: .
v_gene: TRBV5-1
CDR3aa: CASSLFLHTDTQYF
CDR3nt: TGCGCCAGCAGCTTGTTCCTGCACACAGATACGCAGTATTTT

d_gene: .
j_gene: TRBJ1-6
abundance: few
v_gene: TRBV20-1
CDR3aa: CSARDQQMNSPLHF
CDR3nt: TGCAGTGCTAGAGATCAACAGATGAATTCACCCCTCCACTTT

d_gene: TRBD2
j_gene: TRBJ2-5
abundance: few
v_gene: TRBV7-6
CDR3aa: CASSLVLTSEETQYF
CDR3nt: TGTGCCAGCAGCTTAGTGTTGACTAGCGAAGAGACCCAGTACTTC

d_gene: .
j_gene: TRBJ1-2
abundance: few
v_gene: TRBV4-1
CDR3aa: CASSQRTSGDYGYTF
CDR3nt: TGCGCCAGCAGCCAACGCACGTCGGGGGACTATGGCTACACCTTC

d_gene: TRBD1
j_gene: TRBJ1-5
abundance: few
v_gene: TRBV4-1
CDR3aa: CASSQYRGGNQPQHF
CDR3nt: TGCGCCAGCAGCCAGTACAGGGGAGGGAATCAGCCCCAGCATTTT

d_gene: .
j_gene: TRBJ2-7
abundance: few
v_gene: TRBV6-2/TRBV6-3
CDR3aa: CASSYSVSDSYEQYF
CDR3nt: TGTGCCAGCAGTTACTCGGTCAGCGACTCCTACGAGCAGTACTTC

d_gene: .
j_gene: TRBJ2-1
abundance: .
v_gene: TRBV20-1
CDR3aa: CSARDFRGSSANSYNEQFF
CDR3nt: TGCAGTGCTAGGGATTTTAGAGGGTCTAGCGCTAACTCCTACAATGAGCAGTTCTTC

d_gene: .
j_gene: TRBJ1-5
abundance: .
v_gene: TRBV12-3/TRBV12-4
CDR3aa: CASTQGNQPQHF
CDR3nt: TGTGCCAGCACCCAGGGAAATCAGCCCCAGCATTTT

d_gene: .
j_gene: TRBJ2-5
abundance: .
v_gene: TRBV10-1
CDR3aa: CASSFHEQETQYF
CDR3nt: TGCGCCAGCAGTTTTCATGAGCAAGAGACCCAGTACTTC

d_gene: .
j_gene: TRBJ2-7
abundance: few
v_gene: TRBV3-1
CDR3aa: CASTRRGGYEQYF
CDR3nt: TGTGCCAGCACCCGGAGAGGGGGCTACGAGCAGTACTTC

d_gene: TRBD2
j_gene: TRBJ2-1
abundance: .
v_gene: TRBV5-5
CDR3aa: CASSLSASGGAGTYNEQFF
CDR3nt: TGTGCCAGCAGCTTGTCGGCTAGCGGGGGGGCCGGCACCTACAATGAGCAGTTCTTC

d_gene: TRBD1
j_gene: TRBJ2-3
abundance: .
v_gene: TRBV7-9
CDR3aa: CASSFPPGQGASRTQYF
CDR3nt: TGTGCCAGCAGCTTTCCGCCCGGACAGGGGGCATCGAGAACGCAGTATTTT

d_gene: .
j_gene: TRBJ2-1
abundance: .
v_gene: TRBV5-1
CDR3aa: CASSSGGGNNEQFF
CDR3nt: TGCGCCAGTTCTAGCGGAGGGGGCAACAATGAGCAGTTCTTC

d_gene: TRBD1
j_gene: TRBJ2-6
abundance: .
v_gene: TRBV15
CDR3aa: CATSMRDRALAGANVLTF
CDR3nt: TGTGCCACCAGCATGCGGGACAGGGCTCTGGCCGGGGCCAACGTCCTGACTTTC

d_gene: .
j_gene: TRBJ2-1
abundance: .
v_gene: TRBV20-1
CDR3aa: CSARQGSNEQFF
CDR3nt: TGCAGTGCTAGGCAGGGTAGCAATGAGCAGTTCTTC

d_gene: TRBD1
j_gene: TRBJ2-1
abundance: few
v_gene: TRBV5-1
CDR3aa: CASSLTPGGWEFF
CDR3nt: TGCGCCAGCAGCTTGACCCCAGGGGGCTGGGAGTTCTTC

d_gene: .
j_gene: TRBJ2-3
abundance: few
v_gene: TRBV6-5
CDR3aa: CASSYFPGPPDTQYF
CDR3nt: TGTGCCAGCAGTTACTTCCCCGGACCACCAGATACGCAGTATTTT

d_gene: TRBD1
j_gene: TRBJ2-7
abundance: .
v_gene: TRBV3-1
CDR3aa: CASSPGQVMYF
CDR3nt: TGTGCCAGCAGCCCTGGACAGGTAATGTACTTC

d_gene: .
j_gene: TRBJ1-5
abundance: .
v_gene: TRBV6-1
CDR3aa: CASYPNYSNQPQHF
CDR3nt: TGTGCCAGCTACCCGAATTATAGCAATCAGCCCCAGCATTTT

d_gene: TRBD2
j_gene: TRBJ2-1
abundance: few
v_gene: TRBV7-2
CDR3aa: CASSLATSANNEQFF
CDR3nt: TGTGCCAGCAGCTTAGCGACTAGCGCTAACAATGAGCAGTTCTTC

d_gene: TRBD1
j_gene: TRBJ2-7
abundance: .
v_gene: TRBV18
CDR3aa: CASSPLGTGRHEQYF
CDR3nt: TGTGCCAGCTCACCTCTCGGGACAGGGCGCCACGAGCAGTACTTC

d_gene: .
j_gene: TRBJ1-5
abundance: few
v_gene: TRBV20-1
CDR3aa: CSARAGSNQPQHF
CDR3nt: TGCAGTGCTAGGGCGGGTAGCAATCAGCCCCAGCATTTT

d_gene: TRBD1
j_gene: TRBJ1-5
abundance: few
v_gene: TRBV20-1
CDR3aa: CSARDPGQGAQPQHF
CDR3nt: TGCAGTGCTAGAGATCCGGGCCAGGGGGCACAGCCCCAGCATTTT